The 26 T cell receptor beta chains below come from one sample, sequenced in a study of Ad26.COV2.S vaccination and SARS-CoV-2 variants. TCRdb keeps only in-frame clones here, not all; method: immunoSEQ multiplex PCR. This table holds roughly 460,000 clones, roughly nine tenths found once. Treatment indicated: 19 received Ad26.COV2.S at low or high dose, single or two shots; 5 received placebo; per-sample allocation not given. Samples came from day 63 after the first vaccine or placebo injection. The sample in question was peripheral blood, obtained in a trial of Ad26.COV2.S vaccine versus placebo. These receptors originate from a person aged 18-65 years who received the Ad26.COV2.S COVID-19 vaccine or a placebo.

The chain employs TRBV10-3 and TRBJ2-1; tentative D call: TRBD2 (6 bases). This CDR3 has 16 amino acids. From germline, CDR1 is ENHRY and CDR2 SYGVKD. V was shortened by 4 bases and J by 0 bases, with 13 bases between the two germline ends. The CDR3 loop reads CAISVSASASYNEQFF. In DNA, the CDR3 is TGTGCCATCAGTGTATCAGCTAGCGCCTCCTACAATGAGCAGTTCTTC.

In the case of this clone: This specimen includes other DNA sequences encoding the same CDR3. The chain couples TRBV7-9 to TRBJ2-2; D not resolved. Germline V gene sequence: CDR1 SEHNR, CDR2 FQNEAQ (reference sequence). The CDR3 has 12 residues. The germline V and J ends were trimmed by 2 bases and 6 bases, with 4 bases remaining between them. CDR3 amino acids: CASSLRAGELFF. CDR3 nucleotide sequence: TGTGCCAGCAGCTTAAGGGCCGGGGAGCTGTTTTTT.

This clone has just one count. Written as DNA, the CDR3 is TGTGCCACCAGCAGGGGTAGACGAGGAGCAGATACGCAGTATTTT. Its protein product is CATSRGRRGADTQYF. This chain joins TRBV15 and TRBJ2-3, with unresolved D. The CDR3 is made up of 15 amino acids. The V gene lost 3 bases and the J gene lost 4 bases, with 14 bases spanning the gap. The germline V gene has CDR1 LNHNV and CDR2 YYDKDF (reference sequence).

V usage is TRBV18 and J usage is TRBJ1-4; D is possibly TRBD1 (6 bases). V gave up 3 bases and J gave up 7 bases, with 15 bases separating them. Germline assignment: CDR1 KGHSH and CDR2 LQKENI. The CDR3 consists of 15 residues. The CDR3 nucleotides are TGTGCCAGCTCACCCGGACAGATAACCCCTGAAAAACTGTTTTTT. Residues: CASSPGQITPEKLFF.

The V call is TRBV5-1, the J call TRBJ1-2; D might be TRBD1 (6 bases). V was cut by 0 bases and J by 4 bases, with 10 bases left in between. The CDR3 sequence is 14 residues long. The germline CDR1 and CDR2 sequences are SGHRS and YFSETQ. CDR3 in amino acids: CASSLAGGPYGYTF. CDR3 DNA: TGCGCCAGCAGCTTGGCCGGGGGCCCCTATGGCTACACCTTC.

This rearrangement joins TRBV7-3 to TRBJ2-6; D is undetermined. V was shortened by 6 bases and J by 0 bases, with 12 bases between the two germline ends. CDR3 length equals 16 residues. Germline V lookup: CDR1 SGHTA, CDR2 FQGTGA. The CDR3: CASSSKAASGANVLTF. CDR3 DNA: TGTGCCAGCAGTTCAAAGGCGGCCTCTGGGGCCAACGTCCTGACTTTC.

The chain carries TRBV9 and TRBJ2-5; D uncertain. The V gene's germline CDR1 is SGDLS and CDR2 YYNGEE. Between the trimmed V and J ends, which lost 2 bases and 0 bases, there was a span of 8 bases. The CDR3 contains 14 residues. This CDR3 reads CASSVGPDQETQYF. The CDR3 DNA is TGTGCCAGCAGCGTTGGTCCGGACCAAGAGACCCAGTACTTC. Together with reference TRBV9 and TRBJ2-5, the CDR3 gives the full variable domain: DSGVTQTPKHLITATGQRVTLRCSPRSGDLSVYWYQQSLDQGLQFLIQYYNGEERAKGNILERFSAQQFPDLHSELNLSSLELGDSALYFCASSVGPDQETQYFGPGTRLLVL.

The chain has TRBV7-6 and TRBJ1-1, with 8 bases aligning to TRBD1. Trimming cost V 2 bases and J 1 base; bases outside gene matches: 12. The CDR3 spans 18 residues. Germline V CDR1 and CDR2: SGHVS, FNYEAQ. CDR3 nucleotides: TGTGCCAGCAGCTTATTGGCGGCCCTGACAGGGGCGAACACTGAAGCTTTCTTT. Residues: CASSLLAALTGANTEAFF.

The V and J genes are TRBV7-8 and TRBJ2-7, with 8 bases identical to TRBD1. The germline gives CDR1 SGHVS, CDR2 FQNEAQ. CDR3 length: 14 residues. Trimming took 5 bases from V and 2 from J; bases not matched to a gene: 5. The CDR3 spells CASSQMGQAYEQYF. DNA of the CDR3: TGTGCCAGCAGCCAGATGGGACAGGCCTACGAGCAGTACTTC.

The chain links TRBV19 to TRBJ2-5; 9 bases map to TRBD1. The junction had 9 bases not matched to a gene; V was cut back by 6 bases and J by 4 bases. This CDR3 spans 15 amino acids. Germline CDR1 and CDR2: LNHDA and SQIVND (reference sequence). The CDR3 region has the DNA TGTGCCAGTAGCCACGGACAGGGGATTCGAGAGACCCAGTACTTC. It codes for CASSHGQGIRETQYF.

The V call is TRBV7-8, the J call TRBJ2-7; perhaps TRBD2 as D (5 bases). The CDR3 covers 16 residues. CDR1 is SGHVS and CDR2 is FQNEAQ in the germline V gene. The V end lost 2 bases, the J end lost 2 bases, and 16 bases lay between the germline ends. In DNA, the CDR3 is TGTGCCAGCAGCTTAATGTGGACTGCTCTCCCCTACGAGCAGTACTTC. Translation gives CASSLMWTALPYEQYF.

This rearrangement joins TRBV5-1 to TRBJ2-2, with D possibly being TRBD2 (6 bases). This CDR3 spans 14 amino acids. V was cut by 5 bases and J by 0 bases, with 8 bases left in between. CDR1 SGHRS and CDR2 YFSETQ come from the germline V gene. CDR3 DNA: TGCGCCAGCAGGGAGGGGACGAACACCGGGGAGCTGTTTTTT. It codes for CASREGTNTGELFF.

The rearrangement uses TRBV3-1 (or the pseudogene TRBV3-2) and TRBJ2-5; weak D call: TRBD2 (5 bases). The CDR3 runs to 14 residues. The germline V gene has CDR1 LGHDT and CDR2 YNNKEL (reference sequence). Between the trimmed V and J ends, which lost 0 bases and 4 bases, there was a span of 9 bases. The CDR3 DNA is TGTGCCAGCAGCCAAGAGTTCCGGGGAGAGACCCAGTACTTC. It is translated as CASSQEFRGETQYF.

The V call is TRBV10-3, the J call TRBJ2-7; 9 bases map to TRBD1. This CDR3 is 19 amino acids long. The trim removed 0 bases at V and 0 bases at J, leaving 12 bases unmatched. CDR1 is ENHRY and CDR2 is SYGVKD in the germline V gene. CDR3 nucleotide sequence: TGTGCCATCAGTGAGTCGAAGCTCCGCCGACAGGGGGGCTCCTACGAGCAGTACTTC. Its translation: CAISESKLRRQGGSYEQYF.

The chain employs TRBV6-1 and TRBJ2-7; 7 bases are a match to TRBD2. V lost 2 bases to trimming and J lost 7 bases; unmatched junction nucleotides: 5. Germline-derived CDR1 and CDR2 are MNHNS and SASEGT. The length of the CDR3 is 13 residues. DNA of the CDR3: TGTGCCAGCAGTGAAAGGCTAGCGGATGAGCAGTACTTC. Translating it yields CASSERLADEQYF.

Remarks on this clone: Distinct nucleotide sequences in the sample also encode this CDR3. CDR3 residues: CASSLGDPTDTQYF. The CDR3 DNA sequence: TGCGCCAGCAGCTTGGGAGATCCCACAGATACGCAGTATTTT. The chain joins TRBV5-1 to TRBJ2-3; D is ambiguous. The CDR3 loop spans 14 amino acids. The V and J ends lost 0 bases and 2 bases respectively, with 7 bases between them. Per germline, CDR1 SGHRS and CDR2 YFSETQ. Using reference TRBV5-1 and TRBJ2-3 for the parts outside the CDR3, the full variable domain is KAGVTQTPRYLIKTRGQQVTLSCSPISGHRSVSWYQQTPGQGLQFLFEYFSETQRNKGNFPGRFSGRQFSNSRSEMNVSTLELGDSALYLCASSLGDPTDTQYFGPGTRLTVL.

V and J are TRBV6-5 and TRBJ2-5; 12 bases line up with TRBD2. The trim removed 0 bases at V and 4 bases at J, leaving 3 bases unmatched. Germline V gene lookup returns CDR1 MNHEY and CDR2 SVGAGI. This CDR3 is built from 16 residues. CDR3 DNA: TGTGCCAGCAGTTACTCTGGACTAGCGGGACTAGAGACCCAGTACTTC. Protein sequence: CASSYSGLAGLETQYF.

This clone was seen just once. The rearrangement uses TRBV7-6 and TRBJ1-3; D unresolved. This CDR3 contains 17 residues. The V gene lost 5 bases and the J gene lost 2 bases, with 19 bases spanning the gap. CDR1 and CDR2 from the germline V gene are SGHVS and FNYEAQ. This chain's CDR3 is CASSPSPGLLAGNTIYF. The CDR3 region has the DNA TGTGCCAGCAGCCCGTCCCCGGGCCTTCTAGCTGGAAACACCATATATTTT.

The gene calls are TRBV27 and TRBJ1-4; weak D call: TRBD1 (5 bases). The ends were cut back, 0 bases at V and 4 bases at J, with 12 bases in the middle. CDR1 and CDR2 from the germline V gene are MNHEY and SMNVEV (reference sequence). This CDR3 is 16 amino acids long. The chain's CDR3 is CASSLSKAGINEKLFF. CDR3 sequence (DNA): TGTGCCAGCAGTTTATCGAAAGCAGGGATTAATGAAAAACTGTTTTTT.

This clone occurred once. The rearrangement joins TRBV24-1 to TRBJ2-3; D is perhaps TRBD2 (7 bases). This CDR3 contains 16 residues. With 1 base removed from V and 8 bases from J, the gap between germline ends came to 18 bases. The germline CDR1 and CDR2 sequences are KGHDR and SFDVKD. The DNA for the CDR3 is TGTGCCACCAGTGATTTAGCTAGCGGACAGCCTAGTACGCAGTATTTT. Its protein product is CATSDLASGQPSTQYF.

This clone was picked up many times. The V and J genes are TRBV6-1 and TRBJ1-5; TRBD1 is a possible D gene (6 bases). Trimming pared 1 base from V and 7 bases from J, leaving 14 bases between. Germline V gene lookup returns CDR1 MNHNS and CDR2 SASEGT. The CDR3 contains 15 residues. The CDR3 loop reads CASSEEAGANQPQHF. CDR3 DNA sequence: TGTGCCAGCAGTGAAGAGGCGGGGGCGAACCAGCCCCAGCATTTT.

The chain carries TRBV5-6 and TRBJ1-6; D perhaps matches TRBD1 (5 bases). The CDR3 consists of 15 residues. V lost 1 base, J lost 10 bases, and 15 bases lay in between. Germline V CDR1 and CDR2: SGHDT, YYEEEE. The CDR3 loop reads CASSLWKGRKSPLHF. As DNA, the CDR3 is TGTGCCAGCAGCTTGTGGAAGGGGAGGAAATCACCCCTCCACTTT. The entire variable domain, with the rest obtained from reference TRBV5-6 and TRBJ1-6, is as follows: DAGVTQSPTHLIKTRGQQVTLRCSPKSGHDTVSWYQQALGQGPQFIFQYYEEEERQRGNFPDRFSGHQFPNYSSELNVNALLLGDSALYLCASSLWKGRKSPLHFGNGTRLTVT.

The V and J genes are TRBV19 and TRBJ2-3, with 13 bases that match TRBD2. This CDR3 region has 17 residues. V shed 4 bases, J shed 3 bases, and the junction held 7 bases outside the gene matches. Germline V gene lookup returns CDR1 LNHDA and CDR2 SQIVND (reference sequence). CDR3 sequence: CASSNPGLAGQTDTQYF. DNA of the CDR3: TGTGCCAGTAGTAACCCGGGACTAGCGGGACAAACAGATACGCAGTATTTT.

DNA for the CDR3: TGTGCCACCAGTCCGCCGGGCTCCTACAATGAGCAGTTCTTC. This translates into CATSPPGSYNEQFF. The chain employs TRBV24-1 and TRBJ2-1; unclear D gene. V dropped 6 bases and J dropped 0 bases, with 8 bases sitting between them. This CDR3 has 14 residues. Germline V gene sequence: CDR1 KGHDR, CDR2 SFDVKD.

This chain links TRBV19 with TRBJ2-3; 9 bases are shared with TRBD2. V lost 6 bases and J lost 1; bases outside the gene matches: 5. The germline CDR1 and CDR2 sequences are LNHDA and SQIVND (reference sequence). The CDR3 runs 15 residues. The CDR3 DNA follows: TGTGCCAGTAGCAAAAGACTAGCGGGCACAGATACGCAGTATTTT. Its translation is CASSKRLAGTDTQYF.

The CDR3: CASSQLQGGDQPQHF. The CDR3 DNA follows: TGTGCCAGCAGTCAACTCCAGGGGGGAGATCAGCCCCAGCATTTT. The chain has TRBV6-5 and TRBJ1-5; 7 bases are a match to TRBD1. The germline gives CDR1 MNHEY, CDR2 SVGAGI. The V and J ends lost 5 bases and 5 bases, in that order; junction bases with no gene match: 9. The CDR3 spans 15 residues.